A selection of T cell receptor beta chains follows, all from one sample in a study of Ad26.COV2.S vaccination and SARS-CoV-2 variants. Assay used: immunoSEQ multiplex PCR; TCRdb lists only in-frame clones, some missing. In the table there are about 440,000 clones, less than 95% of which are singletons. The specimen was peripheral blood, collected in a trial of Ad26.COV2.S vaccine versus placebo. The receptors derive from a person aged 18-65 years who received the Ad26.COV2.S COVID-19 vaccine or a placebo. The CDR3 runs from the conserved cysteine through the conserved F or W. A D gene is named only where the DNA matches it firmly.

V gene	D gene	J gene	CDR3 DNA	CDR3 protein
TRBV30	-	TRBJ2-7	TGTGCCTGGAGTGTACGCAGGGGCCCCTACGAGCAGTACTTC	CAWSVRRGPYEQYF
TRBV18	TRBD2	TRBJ2-7	TGTGCCAGCTCATCAGGACTAGCGGGAGAGGGGAACTACGAGCAGTACTTC	CASSSGLAGEGNYEQYF
TRBV3-1/TRBV3-2	-	TRBJ2-5	TGTGCCAGCAGCCAAGGTTCTCAGCAAGAGACCCAGTACTTC	CASSQGSQQETQYF
TRBV11-2	-	TRBJ2-1	TGTGCCAGCAGCGTACGGACCGACAATGAGCAGTTCTTC	CASSVRTDNEQFF
TRBV28	-	TRBJ2-5	TGTGCCAGCAGTCCCAGGGGCCGTGACCAAGAGACCCAGTACTTC	CASSPRGRDQETQYF
TRBV4-3	TRBD2	TRBJ2-7	TGCGCCAGCACTTACGGACTAGGAGGTCCTTACGAGCAGTACTTC	CASTYGLGGPYEQYF
TRBV27	-	TRBJ2-1	TGTGCCAGCAGTCGATACAATGAGCAGTTCTTC	CASSRYNEQFF
TRBV29-1	TRBD2	TRBJ2-7	TGCAGCGTCATTTATCGGGACGCGGGGGGGGTCTACGAGCAGTACTTC	CSVIYRDAGGVYEQYF
TRBV21-1	-	TRBJ2-5	TGTGCCAGCAGCAAAGAGGAGATAGACCTGCTGGAGACCCAGTACTTC	CASSKEEIDLLETQYF
TRBV5-6	TRBD1	TRBJ2-6	TGTGCCAGCAGCTTACCCGACAGGGGGGCGGGTGGGGCCAACGTCCTGACTTTC	CASSLPDRGAGGANVLTF
TRBV28	TRBD2	TRBJ2-7	TGTGCCAGCAGTTCAACGGGACTAGCGGGAGGTGGAATGGGTTACTACGAGCAGTACTTC	CASSSTGLAGGGMGYYEQYF
TRBV24-1	TRBD2	TRBJ2-1	TGTGCCACCAGTGACTGGGGACTAGCGGGAGGGGGATTGAATGAGCAGTTCTTC	CATSDWGLAGGGLNEQFF
TRBV11-2	TRBD2	TRBJ2-3	TGTGCCAGCAGCCATCGGGCGGGGGGGAAGGATACGCAGTATTTT	CASSHRAGGKDTQYF
TRBV2	TRBD2	TRBJ2-7	TGTGCCAGCAGCCTTGAGCGGGAGGGGGCCTACGAGCAGTACTTC	CASSLEREGAYEQYF